The 11 T cell receptor beta chains below all came from one sample that was sequenced in a study of tumor and adjacent non-tumor tissue in lung cancer. A modified ARM-PCR protocol with three rounds of nested PCR amplified TCRbeta. In TCRdb, the multiplex PCR reads were re-called with MiXCR into one record per CDR3 protein. The table records about 48,000 distinct CDR3 sequences, 60% to 65% of them present only once. This sample's RNA came from whole unsorted tissue. Distant lung tissue was collected more than 3 cm away from the tumor edge. Specimen: distant non-tumor lung tissue. All receptors derive from a woman in her 70s with non-small cell lung cancer.

About this clonotype: A much larger clone lies a single base off, so this may be a read error. The chain employs TRBV28 and TRBJ1-3; maybe TRBD1 (5 bases). This CDR3 is built from 12 residues. Between the trimmed V and J ends, which lost 8 bases and 4 bases, there was a span of 9 bases. CDR1 MDHEN and CDR2 SYDVKM come from the germline V gene. CDR3 residues: CASGQQGNTIYF. The CDR3 coding sequence is TGTGCCAGCGGACAACAGGGAAACACCATATATTTT.

Sample share makes this clonotype medium-sized (0.01 to 0.1%). J is TRBJ2-7 and V is TRBV11-3, with TRBD1 as a possible D gene (5 bases). Trimming pared 1 base from V and 1 base from J, leaving 5 bases between. Germline V gene lookup returns CDR1 SGHNT and CDR2 YENEEA. The CDR3 covers 13 residues. The DNA of the CDR3 is TGTGCCAGCAGCTTAGGACAGTCCTACGAGCAGTACTTC. This encodes CASSLGQSYEQYF.

This chain uses TRBV28 with TRBJ2-3; 15 bases fit TRBD2. The CDR3 consists of 20 residues. V dropped 6 bases and J dropped 2; count of bases not matched to a gene: 15. Germline V gene data show CDR1 as MDHEN and CDR2 as SYDVKM. The CDR3 region is CASSSHPGTSGRTLTDTQYF. The CDR3 coding sequence is TGTGCCAGCAGCTCCCATCCCGGGACTAGCGGGAGGACCCTCACAGATACGCAGTATTTT.

Of note for this clonotype: Relative to the germline gene, one junction end is altered; a read error may explain this. The CDR3 DNA follows: TGTGCCTGCAGTGGCCTCACTTCTGAGCAGTTCTTC. Translated: CACSGLTSEQFF. V is TRBV6-5 and J is TRBJ2-1; D gene uncertain. Germline V gene sequence: CDR1 MNHEY, CDR2 SVGAGI. CDR3 length equals 12 residues.

This clonotype came up a few times. V is TRBV6-5 and J is TRBJ2-3; no clear D gene. Germline CDR1 MNHEY, CDR2 SVGAGI. The CDR3 loop spans 15 amino acids. V was cut by 3 bases and J by 0 bases, with 10 bases left in between. The DNA for the CDR3 is TGTGCCAGCAGTTATTCATTTATGAGCACAGATACGCAGTATTTT. Translated: CASSYSFMSTDTQYF.

This clonotype has a single count. Mismatch with germline at one junction end may stem from a read error. The chain has TRBV10-3 and TRBJ2-3; D remains unclear. This CDR3 comprises 14 residues. Germline values: CDR1 ENHRY, CDR2 SYGVKD. The CDR3 sequence: CDISESVSTDTQYF. CDR3 coding DNA: TGTGACATCAGTGAGTCAGTGAGCACAGATACGCAGTATTTT.

This chain uses TRBV28 with TRBJ2-7; the D gene is possibly TRBD2 (6 bases). The CDR3 is 14 amino acids. V dropped 9 bases and J dropped 2 bases, with 17 bases sitting between them. Germline loops: CDR1 MDHEN, CDR2 SYDVKM. CDR3 sequence (DNA): TGTGCCAGTACTTTATCCACTAGCACCTACGAGCAGTACTTC. This gives the protein CASTLSTSTYEQYF.

A word on this clonotype: A much larger clone sits a single nucleotide away, making a read error possible. Without the conserved terminal phenylalanine or tryptophan, this CDR3 likely stems from a read error. The DNA is omitted, as the CDR3 cannot be located on it reliably, and the CDR3 follows TCRdb's listing. The chain carries TRBV11-2 and TRBJ2-2; TRBD2 was called by the table and not checked on the DNA. The CDR3 totals 16 residues, both ends included. CDR1 is SGHAT, CDR2 FQNNGV, per germline. CDR3 loop: CASSSTSGSGTGELVI.

Comment on this clonotype: This clone may be a read error of a much larger clone one base away. This chain connects TRBV29-1 to TRBJ2-3, with a possible D match to TRBD1 (6 bases). CDR3 length equals 14 residues. Germline values: CDR1 SQVTM, CDR2 ANQGSEA. The CDR3 DNA reads as TGCGGCGTTGAATCAGGGGCGAGCACAGATACGCATTATTTT. This codes for CGVESGASTDTHYF.

This clonotype has only a few counts. This chain connects TRBV30 to TRBJ2-7, with D possibly being TRBD2 (5 bases). The CDR3 runs 13 residues. Trimming took 5 bases from V and 6 from J, leaving 17 bases between them. Per germline, CDR1 GTSNPN and CDR2 SVGIG (reference sequence). The CDR3 region has the DNA TGTGCCTGGGACGCAGCGAGAGGAGGCGAGCAGTACTTC. It is translated as CAWDAARGGEQYF.

The chain uses TRBV28 and TRBJ2-1, with D perhaps matching TRBD1 or TRBD2 (5 bases each). The V gene lost 6 bases and the J gene lost 10 bases, with 28 bases spanning the gap. This CDR3 is 17 amino acids long. CDR1 and CDR2 (germline): MDHEN, SYDVKM. DNA of the CDR3: TGTGCCAGCAGAAAGGGGACGAGGCGTCCCCCCAATGAGGAGCAGTTCTTC. Its translation is CASRKGTRRPPNEEQFF.